This T cell receptor (beta chain) was documented in a study of chemoradiotherapy in HPV16-positive cancers. Background on the study: Candidate HPV-specific clones and shared TCR motifs came from a couple of HPV16-positive patients.

Repertoires were generated with immunoSEQ multiplex PCR, while TCRdb's copy carries only in-frame clones and drops some. Of 15,000 or so clones listed, about four fifths are singletons. The study's findings and limits: Candidate HPV-specific clones and E7-related TCR motifs grew in tumor during treatment.

Regarding this clone: Its antigen is undetermined.

Repeated repertoire sampling spanned the course of chemoradiotherapy. The V gene's germline CDR1 is SGDLS and CDR2 YYNGEE. V gave up 7 bases and J gave up 3 bases, with 13 bases separating them. The CDR3 consists of 14 residues. The V call is TRBV9, the J call TRBJ2-2, with D unclear. The origin of this receptor is a human donor with HPV-associated anogenital cancer. Specimen collection occurred from a patient who underwent chemoradiotherapy. CDR3 nucleotide sequence: TGTGCCAGCCGCAGAGAAATATACACCGGGGAGCTGTTTTTT. It yields the protein CASRREIYTGELFF.